The 26 T cell receptor beta chains below were found in one sample sequenced in a study of blood T cell repertoires in COVID-19. The table came from immunoSEQ multiplex PCR; TCRdb's copy has only in-frame clones and leaves some out. Here the sample spans about 70,000 clones, more than 70% being singletons. Sequencing was performed on peripheral blood. The source of these receptors is an older man with acute or convalescent COVID-19.

The CDR3 DNA follows: TGTGCCAGTAGTATGCAGGGATTAGGTGAAAAACTGTTTTTT. Translation gives CASSMQGLGEKLFF. This chain joins TRBV19 and TRBJ1-4; TRBD1 might be the D (5 bases). The CDR3 runs 14 residues. Germline-derived CDR1 and CDR2 are LNHDA and SQIVND (reference sequence). Trimming pared 3 bases from V and 7 bases from J, leaving 12 bases between. Using reference TRBV19 and TRBJ1-4 for the parts outside the CDR3, the full variable domain is DGGITQSPKYLFRKEGQNVTLSCEQNLNHDAMYWYRQDPGQGLRLIYYSQIVNDFQKGDIAEGYSVSREKKESFPLTVTSAQKNPTAFYLCASSMQGLGEKLFFGSGTQLSVL.

The rearrangement links TRBV30 to TRBJ1-5, with TRBD1 identical over 9 bases. The CDR3 length is 14 residues. With V trimmed by 6 bases and J by 3 bases, 6 bases remained unmatched. The germline gives CDR1 GTSNPN, CDR2 SVGIG (reference sequence). This chain's CDR3 is CACQGQGDNQPQHF. CDR3 sequence (DNA): TGTGCCTGCCAGGGACAGGGAGACAATCAGCCCCAGCATTTT.

This chain's CDR3 is CASRGEPGASQPQHF. The CDR3 coding sequence is TGTGCCAGCAGGGGGGAGCCAGGGGCAAGTCAGCCCCAGCATTTT. V gene TRBV28 combines with J gene TRBJ1-5; D is perhaps TRBD1 (6 bases). V shed 6 bases and J shed 6 bases, with 18 bases lying between them. The CDR3 is 15 residues long. The germline CDR1 and CDR2 sequences are MDHEN and SYDVKM. Looking up the rest from reference TRBV28 and TRBJ1-5 gives the full variable domain: DVKVTQSSRYLVKRTGEKVFLECVQDMDHENMFWYRQDPGLGLRLIYFSYDVKMKEKGDIPEGYSVSREKKERFSLILESASTNQTSMYLCASRGEPGASQPQHFGDGTRLSIL.

The V call is TRBV6-2 or TRBV6-3, the J call TRBJ1-1; D perhaps matches TRBD1 (6 bases). Trimming stripped 6 bases from V and 13 bases from J, with 24 bases between. The germline V gene has CDR1 MNHEY and CDR2 SVGEGT. This CDR3 is 14 amino acids long. CDR3 loop: CASSPRTTGTGGFF. The CDR3, as DNA: TGTGCCAGCAGCCCCAGAACGACAGGAACCGGTGGTTTCTTT.

The V and J genes are TRBV25-1 and TRBJ2-1; D not certain. Germline CDR1 and CDR2: MGHDK and SYGVNS. This CDR3 spans 16 amino acids. With 5 bases removed from V and 2 bases from J, the gap between germline ends came to 16 bases. Written as DNA, the CDR3 is TGTGCCAGCAGTACTACACTGGCGGTTGCCTACAATGAGCAGTTCTTC. This codes for CASSTTLAVAYNEQFF.

This sequence joins TRBV6-2 or TRBV6-3 and TRBJ2-5; D uncertain. CDR3 length equals 13 residues. V was pared by 2 bases and J by 1 base, with 5 bases between. Germline V gives CDR1 MNHEY, CDR2 SVGEGT. This CDR3 is CASSYQIQETQYF. Here the CDR3 DNA reads TGTGCCAGCAGTTACCAGATCCAAGAGACCCAGTACTTC.

This sequence joins TRBV5-4 and TRBJ2-2, with D uncertain. V was pared by 6 bases and J by 4 bases, with 16 bases between. This CDR3 is 15 amino acids long. CDR1 is SGHNT, CDR2 YYREEE, per germline (reference sequence). DNA of the CDR3: TGTGCCAGCAACTGGGTGGGCTCGGTCACCGGGGAGCTGTTTTTT. It yields the protein CASNWVGSVTGELFF. Full variable domain (remainder filled in from reference TRBV5-4 and TRBJ2-2): ETGVTQSPTHLIKTRGQQVTLRCSSQSGHNTVSWYQQALGQGPQFIFQYYREEENGRGNFPPRFSGLQFPNYSSELNVNALELDDSALYLCASNWVGSVTGELFFGEGSRLTVL.

The V gene is TRBV6-4, the J gene TRBJ2-1, with 9 positions matching TRBD2. V dropped 5 bases and J dropped 5; count of bases not matched to a gene: 4. This CDR3 is 14 amino acids long. Germline V gives CDR1 MRHNA, CDR2 SNTAGT. CDR3 in amino acids: CASSPSGANNEQFF. The CDR3 bases are TGTGCCAGCAGTCCTAGCGGGGCAAACAATGAGCAGTTCTTC.

The chain uses TRBV28 and TRBJ1-2; 8 bases are a match to TRBD1. CDR3 size: 15 residues. V lost 3 bases to trimming and J lost 4 bases; unmatched junction nucleotides: 7. The germline gives CDR1 MDHEN, CDR2 SYDVKM. CDR3 in DNA: TGTGCCAGCAGTTTGGCCGGGACAGGAGCCTATGGCTACACCTTC. Protein product: CASSLAGTGAYGYTF.

The rearrangement joins TRBV5-4 to TRBJ2-3; tentative D call: TRBD1 (5 bases). This CDR3 spans 16 amino acids. CDR1 and CDR2 (germline): SGHNT, YYREEE (reference sequence). Between the trimmed V and J ends, which lost 0 bases and 0 bases, there was a span of 11 bases. The CDR3 DNA sequence: TGTGCCAGCAGCTTGGCAAGACAGAGAAGCACAGATACGCAGTATTTT. Its protein product is CASSLARQRSTDTQYF. Supplemented by reference TRBV5-4 and TRBJ2-3, the full variable domain reads ETGVTQSPTHLIKTRGQQVTLRCSSQSGHNTVSWYQQALGQGPQFIFQYYREEENGRGNFPPRFSGLQFPNYSSELNVNALELDDSALYLCASSLARQRSTDTQYFGPGTRLTVL.

The chain has TRBV11-3 and TRBJ2-3, with 10 bases fitting TRBD2. This CDR3 spans 14 amino acids. Germline-derived CDR1 and CDR2 are SGHNT and YENEEA. V shed 5 bases and J 3 bases; nucleotides not matched to a gene: 2. The CDR3 DNA reads as TGTGCCAGCAGCCCGGGACTAGCGACAGATACGCAGTATTTT. This gives the protein CASSPGLATDTQYF.

This clone was seen a few times. The genes are TRBV3-1 (or the pseudogene TRBV3-2) and TRBJ2-1, with 9 bases aligning to TRBD2. Germline CDR1 is LGHDT and CDR2 is YNNKEL (reference sequence). J was trimmed by 0 bases and V by 4 bases; bases with no gene match: 4. This CDR3 is 16 amino acids long. CDR3 sequence: CASSPGRGGSYNEQFF. DNA of the CDR3: TGTGCCAGCAGCCCGGGGCGGGGGGGCTCCTACAATGAGCAGTTCTTC.

In this sample, this clone turned up a few times. V is TRBV28 and J is TRBJ2-1; 13 nucleotides line up with TRBD2. The CDR3 is 17 amino acids. The V segment lost 9 bases and the J segment 0 bases; nucleotides outside the gene matches: 8. Germline V CDR1 and CDR2: MDHEN, SYDVKM. The CDR3 DNA reads as TGTGCCAGTTGCGGGACTAGCGGGACAATCTCCTACAATGAGCAGTTCTTC. Protein product: CASCGTSGTISYNEQFF.

CDR3 nucleotides: TGTGCCAGCAGTTCCAGCTCAACAGGGGCCGATGAAAAACTGTTTTTT. Its translation is CASSSSSTGADEKLFF. The rearrangement uses TRBV6-2 or TRBV6-3 and TRBJ1-4; 7 bases line up with TRBD1. CDR1 MNHEY and CDR2 SVGEGT come from the germline V gene. The ends lost 4 bases at V and 6 bases at J; junction bases unmatched: 11. The CDR3 consists of 16 residues.

The J gene is TRBJ1-2, the V gene TRBV6-5; unclear D gene. The CDR3 is 13 amino acids. The V end lost 5 bases, the J end lost 5 bases, and 12 bases lay between the germline ends. The V gene's germline CDR1 is MNHEY and CDR2 SVGAGI. DNA of the CDR3: TGTGCCAGCAGTCGCCTAGGCCCTTATGGCTACACCTTC. This encodes CASSRLGPYGYTF.

The V gene is TRBV4-3, the J gene TRBJ2-5, with 7 nucleotides matching TRBD1. This CDR3 has 14 residues. The V gene's germline CDR1 is LGHNA and CDR2 YSLEER. The V segment lost 5 bases and the J segment 2 bases; nucleotides outside the gene matches: 5. CDR3 in amino acids: CASSDRVGQETQYF. In nucleotides, the CDR3 is TGCGCCAGCAGCGACAGGGTTGGACAAGAGACCCAGTACTTC.

The V and J genes are TRBV7-8 and TRBJ2-2; a weak D match, TRBD1 (5 bases). The CDR3 totals 15 residues. Trimming removed 0 bases at V and 4 bases at J, with 9 bases between. Germline CDR1 and CDR2: SGHVS and FQNEAQ. The CDR3, as DNA: TGTGCCAGCAGCTTAGCGGCAGGGTCCACCGGGGAGCTGTTTTTT. This encodes CASSLAAGSTGELFF.

CDR3 DNA: TGTGCCAGCAGCACCAAGAGACAGGACAATTCACCCCTCCACTTT. It encodes CASSTKRQDNSPLHF. This sequence joins TRBV5-4 and TRBJ1-6; D is perhaps TRBD1 (6 bases). Germline V gives CDR1 SGHNT, CDR2 YYREEE (reference sequence). The CDR3 covers 15 residues. Trimming removed 4 bases at V and 7 bases at J, with 15 bases between. The variable domain in full, completed from reference TRBV5-4 and TRBJ1-6, reads ETGVTQSPTHLIKTRGQQVTLRCSSQSGHNTVSWYQQALGQGPQFIFQYYREEENGRGNFPPRFSGLQFPNYSSELNVNALELDDSALYLCASSTKRQDNSPLHFGNGTRLTVT.

This clone was seen more than once but under ten times. The gene calls are TRBV2 and TRBJ2-2; a possible D gene is TRBD2 (6 bases). Trimming removed 7 bases from V and 4 bases from J, with 13 bases in between. The CDR3 spans 14 residues. Germline CDR1 reads SNHLY; CDR2 reads FYNNEI. The CDR3 coding sequence is TGTGCCAGCATAGGGACGGGAGTCACCGGGGAGCTGTTTTTT. Its translation: CASIGTGVTGELFF.

The chain recombines TRBV4-3 with TRBJ1-5; a possible D gene is TRBD1 (6 bases). The V end was cut by 5 bases, the J end by 2 bases, with 10 bases between. The CDR3 is 14 residues long. Germline V gene lookup returns CDR1 LGHNA and CDR2 YSLEER. CDR3 sequence: CASSLWTGNQPQHF. CDR3 sequence (DNA): TGCGCCAGCAGCTTGTGGACAGGCAATCAGCCCCAGCATTTT.

CDR3 in amino acids: CASSKGRGRVRTEAFF. The CDR3 nucleotides read TGTGCCAGCAGCAAAGGCAGGGGGCGAGTGAGGACTGAAGCTTTCTTT. This rearrangement joins TRBV21-1 to TRBJ1-1; the table gives TRBD1 as D, unverified against the DNA. TRBV21-1 is described as a pseudogene. The CDR3 consists of 16 residues.

V usage is TRBV14 and J usage is TRBJ1-2; 8 nucleotides match TRBD1. Per the germline V gene, CDR1 is SGHDN and CDR2 is FVKESK. The CDR3 totals 16 residues. Losses at the gene ends were 3 bases for V and 8 bases for J; bases not matched to a gene: 14. The CDR3 loop is CASSQHGRGRLGGYTF. The CDR3 DNA sequence: TGTGCCAGCAGCCAGCATGGCAGGGGGCGACTGGGCGGCTACACCTTC.

Remarks on this clone: Other nucleotide sequences from this sample produce the same CDR3. This chain joins TRBV4-3 and TRBJ1-2; TRBD1 matches at 8 bases. Per germline, CDR1 LGHNA and CDR2 YSLEER. With V trimmed by 0 bases and J by 2 bases, 2 bases remained unmatched. The CDR3 is made up of 15 amino acids. The chain's CDR3 is CASSQDHRGNYGYTF. For the CDR3, the DNA is TGCGCCAGCAGCCAAGATCACAGGGGGAACTATGGCTACACCTTC.

The chain recombines TRBV5-8 with TRBJ2-7, with unresolved D. This CDR3 is built from 12 residues. Germline CDR1 SGHTS, CDR2 YDEGEE. The V gene lost 0 bases and the J gene lost 4 bases, with 5 bases spanning the gap. The CDR3 region is CASSLAPYEQYF. The CDR3 DNA sequence: TGTGCCAGCAGCTTGGCCCCATACGAGCAGTACTTC.

The chain uses TRBV5-4 and TRBJ2-7; TRBD1 matches 12 bases. The length of the CDR3 is 14 residues. Per germline, CDR1 SGHNT and CDR2 YYREEE (reference sequence). The trim removed 3 bases at V and 11 bases at J, leaving 9 bases unmatched. In DNA, the CDR3 is TGTGCCAGCAGCTCGAAAGGGACAGGGGGCGGGGAGTACTTC. Translating it yields CASSSKGTGGGEYF.

Written as DNA, the CDR3 is TGTGCCAGCAGTTACGGCGGGACCAGCACAGATACGCAGTATTTT. Its protein is CASSYGGTSTDTQYF. This rearrangement joins TRBV6-2 or TRBV6-3 to TRBJ2-3; D perhaps matches TRBD2 (6 bases). CDR3 length equals 15 residues. Trimming removed 2 bases at V and 0 bases at J, with 9 bases between. Germline V gene sequence: CDR1 MNHEY, CDR2 SVGEGT.